This T cell receptor beta chain is drawn from a study of Graves' ophthalmopathy and Graves' hyperthyroidism. Using RNA transcripts, the TCR beta CDR3 regions were amplified. The first round was an RT-PCR with HTBI primers, and the second round was a multiplex PCR. Each CDR3 protein gets one entry after TCRdb re-called the multiplex PCR reads with MiXCR. The sample holds roughly 170,000 distinct CDR3 sequences; around 40% are singletons and the top ten take 8% to 9.5%. Moderate-to-severe activity, with CAS ≥3, NOSPECS ≥4 and duration under 3 months, characterized the donors with ophthalmopathy. The PBMC fraction was derived from around 10 ml of fresh peripheral blood. Germline CDR1 reads SNHLY; CDR2 reads FYNNEI. CDR3 size: 12 residues. With 9 bases removed from V and 8 bases from J, the gap between germline ends came to 16 bases.

Sequenced input: peripheral blood. The source is a young man with Graves' ophthalmopathy. The gene calls are TRBV2 and TRBJ1-1, with D hard to call. CDR3 sequence reads: CARSPGGAEAFF. The CDR3 nucleotides are TGTGCCAGATCCCCTGGCGGCGCCGAAGCTTTCTTT.